This T cell receptor beta chain originates from a study of shared clonotypes between healthy human individuals (dated by TCRdb to 2020 to 2021). Looking at the study overall: The cohort comprised a couple of women and a few men aged 18 to 49 years. Per donor, three plates each were used for CD4 naive and CD4 memory, two for CD8 naive, and one for CD8 memory. To increase sequencing depth and limit assay-specific biases, TCR repertoire library preparation and sequencing were carried out by different laboratories using diverse techniques. Each donor's leukapheresis produced roughly between roughly 0.85 and 10 billion PBMCs. Blood TCR repertoires of five healthy adults were deeply sequenced to estimate repertoire size and the extent of clonotype sharing between individuals.

V loses 5 bases of germline sequence and J loses 8 bases, and the interval between the two ends is 20 bases. The cysteine opens and the phenylalanine closes a CDR3 of 15 amino acids. The read is trimmed to its CDR3 DNA, 45 bases read in frame from base 1. According to the germline V gene, CDR1 reads MDHEN and CDR2 reads SYDVKM. Donors were healthy HIV-negative adults with no recently reported acute infections or vaccinations. Every donor was a Caucasian adult living in Nashville, Tennessee, USA. CD4+ T cells were enriched by magnetic negative selection; naive cells were then positively selected on CD45RA, and the negative fraction formed the memory subset. Blood was obtained by leukapheresis, after which PBMCs were separated by Ficoll-Histopaque density gradient centrifugation and cryopreserved in liquid nitrogen vapor phase. Analytical flow cytometry was used to check the purity and quantity of every magnetically sorted T cell population. From each sorted fraction, genomic DNA was isolated and quantified by UV absorbance on a Nanodrop 2000c.

Summary of the overall study and its limitations: The genetic and exposure-history diversity represented was limited by the small number of donors. Sharing across a few donors was observed for approximately 5% of naive CD4, over 3% of naive CD8, over 2% of memory CD4, and about 0.4% of memory CD8 clonotypes. Higher generation probabilities were observed for clonotypes shared by all four sorted-subset donors than for non-shared clonotypes. Naive subsets generally had larger estimated clonotype richness than memory subsets did. Incomplete sequencing was indicated by rarefaction of sorted-subset datasets, despite the large sequencing depth. Based on pairwise subsampling, the degree of clonotype sharing among donors was expected to be affected by sequencing depth. Sampling was restricted to blood, and TCR repertoires in tissues likely differ from the TCR repertoires found in blood.

Using the deep immunoSEQ assay, TCR CDR3 regions were amplified from genomic DNA by multiplex PCR. Extracted genomic DNA from each cell subset was distributed evenly across all wells of several immunoSEQ 96-well plates, and each plate was treated as a replicate. Each replicate PCR for sorted subsets received about 180 ng genomic DNA, equal to 28,000 or so T cell genomes. Purified libraries were quantified with a Qubit 3.0 fluorometer, sized on a Bioanalyzer 2100, and re-quantified with the KAPA Library Quantification kit. Each immunoSEQ 96-well plate was sequenced on its own single-read 150-cycle Illumina NextSeq 550 flow cell. Per the authors' processing: The immunoSEQ output contained only junctional sequences without quality scores, so filtering could not match that applied to full-length reads. Sequences were annotated with PyIR, a Python wrapper for IgBLAST v1.9, and V/J genes and CDR3 were assigned using IMGT germline references. Any read was removed if the V/J assignment was weak (E-value above 1e-6), the CDR3 was missing, or the read contained stop codons, out-of-frame junctions, or ambiguous translated residues. V3J clonotypes were defined by identical inferred V gene, J gene, and CDR3 amino acid sequence. Percentage overlap between repertoires was calculated by dividing the number of shared unique clonotypes by the size of the smaller repertoire. Repertoire richness was assessed with RTK rarefaction, the Chao1 estimator, and Recon v2.1 estimates of unobserved clonotypes. For all TCRbeta clonotypes obtained by the gDNA method from a handful of donors, generation probabilities were computed with OLGA. Drawn from immuneACCESS, this table holds only the in-frame rearrangements with V and J called that TCRdb kept. Clones are partly lost; checked studies trace under half to an unresolved V gene and leave the rest unexplained. That table furnishes V, J and clone size, whereas the DNA furnished D and trimming. The sample contains around 1.4 million clones, approximately 98.5% of them found a single time. The ten top clones hold about 0.4% of the sample.

This clone was seen just once. Its binding antigen is unknown. Base qualities are not at hand, and no much larger clone is one base apart. The chain was built from TRBV28 and TRBJ2-3; the D segment might be TRBD1 or TRBD2, since each matches 5 bases. What was sequenced was naive CD4+ T cells sorted from blood. The cell subset or site label on this specimen signifies: CD45RA+ positively selected. The receptor comes from a man aged 25-45 years in good health. The CDR3 amino acid sequence is: CASSALRFRAGTQYF. The DNA is TGTGCCAGCAGTGCCTTACGATTCAGGGCGGGTACGCAGTATTTT.